The sequence of this T cell receptor (beta chain) was determined in a study of blood T cell repertoires in COVID-19. This CDR3 has 14 residues. From germline, CDR1 is MDHEN and CDR2 SYDVKM. Trimming took 10 bases from V and 0 from J; bases not matched to a gene: 6. Generated by immunoSEQ multiplex PCR, the TCRdb table keeps only in-frame clones and is missing some. The table includes about 140,000 clones, roughly 89% detected once. In terms of age and location, participants ranged from about 18 to 100 years and lived in approximately 24 US areas. Recovery among Cohort 3 donors was established by two negative PCRs, clearance, or symptom resolution.

The chain carries TRBV28 and TRBJ2-1, with 7 bases identical to TRBD1. The specimen was PBMCs or T cells enriched from blood (not recorded which). The sequence derives from a man aged 45-65 years who had recovered from COVID-19. CDR3: CATTGQSSYNEQFF. Here the CDR3 DNA reads TGTGCCACCACGGGACAGAGCTCCTACAATGAGCAGTTCTTC. Based on the CDR3 plus reference TRBV28 and TRBJ2-1, the full variable domain is DVKVTQSSRYLVKRTGEKVFLECVQDMDHENMFWYRQDPGLGLRLIYFSYDVKMKEKGDIPEGYSVSREKKERFSLILESASTNQTSMYLCATTGQSSYNEQFFGPGTRLTVL.